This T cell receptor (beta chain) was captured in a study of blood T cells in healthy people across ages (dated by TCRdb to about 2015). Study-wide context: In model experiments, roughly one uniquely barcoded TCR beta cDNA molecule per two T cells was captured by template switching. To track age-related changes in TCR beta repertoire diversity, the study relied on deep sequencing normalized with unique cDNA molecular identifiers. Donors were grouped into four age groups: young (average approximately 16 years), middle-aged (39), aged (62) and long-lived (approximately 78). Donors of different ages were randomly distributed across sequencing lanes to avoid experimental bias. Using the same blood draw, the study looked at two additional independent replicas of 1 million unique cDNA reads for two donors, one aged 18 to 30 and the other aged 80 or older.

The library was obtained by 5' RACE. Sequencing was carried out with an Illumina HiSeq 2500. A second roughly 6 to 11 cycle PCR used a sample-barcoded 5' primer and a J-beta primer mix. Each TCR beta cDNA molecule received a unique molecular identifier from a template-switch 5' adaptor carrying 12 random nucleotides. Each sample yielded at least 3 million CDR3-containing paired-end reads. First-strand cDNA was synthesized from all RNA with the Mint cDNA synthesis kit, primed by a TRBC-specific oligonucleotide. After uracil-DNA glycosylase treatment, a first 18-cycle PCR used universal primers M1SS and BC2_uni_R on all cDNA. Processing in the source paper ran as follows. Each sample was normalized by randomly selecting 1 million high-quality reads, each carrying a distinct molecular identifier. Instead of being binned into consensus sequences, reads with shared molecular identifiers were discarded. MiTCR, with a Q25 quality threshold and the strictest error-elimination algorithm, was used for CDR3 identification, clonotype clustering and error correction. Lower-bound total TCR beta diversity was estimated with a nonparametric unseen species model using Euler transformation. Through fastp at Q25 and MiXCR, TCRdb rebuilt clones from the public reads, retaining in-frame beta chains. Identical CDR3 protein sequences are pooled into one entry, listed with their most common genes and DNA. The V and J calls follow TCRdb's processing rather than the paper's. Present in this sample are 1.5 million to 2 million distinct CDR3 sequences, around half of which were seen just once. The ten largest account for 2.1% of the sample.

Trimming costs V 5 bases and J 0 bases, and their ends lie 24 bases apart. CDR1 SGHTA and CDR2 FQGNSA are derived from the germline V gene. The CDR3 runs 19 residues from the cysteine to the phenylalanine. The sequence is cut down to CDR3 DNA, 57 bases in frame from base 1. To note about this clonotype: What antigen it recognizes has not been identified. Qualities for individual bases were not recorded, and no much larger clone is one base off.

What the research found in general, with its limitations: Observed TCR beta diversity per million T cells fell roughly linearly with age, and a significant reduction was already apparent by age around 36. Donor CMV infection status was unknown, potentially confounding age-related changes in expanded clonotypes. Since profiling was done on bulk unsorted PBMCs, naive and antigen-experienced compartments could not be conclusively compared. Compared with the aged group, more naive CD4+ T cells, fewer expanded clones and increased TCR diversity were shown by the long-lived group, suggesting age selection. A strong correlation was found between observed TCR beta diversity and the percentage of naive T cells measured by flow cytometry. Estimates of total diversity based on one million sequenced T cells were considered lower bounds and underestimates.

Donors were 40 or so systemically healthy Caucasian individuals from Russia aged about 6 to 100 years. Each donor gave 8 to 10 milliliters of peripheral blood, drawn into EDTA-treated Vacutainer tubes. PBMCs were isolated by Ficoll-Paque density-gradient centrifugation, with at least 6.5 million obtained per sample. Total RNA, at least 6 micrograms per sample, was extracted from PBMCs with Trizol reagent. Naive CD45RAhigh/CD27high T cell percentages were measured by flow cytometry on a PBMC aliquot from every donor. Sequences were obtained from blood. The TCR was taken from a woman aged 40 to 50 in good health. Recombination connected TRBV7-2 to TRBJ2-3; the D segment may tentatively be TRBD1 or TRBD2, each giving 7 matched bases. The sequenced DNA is TGTGCCAGCAGCCCAAACCCCGCAGGGGGGGCTTATAGCACAGATACGCAGTATTTT. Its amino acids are CASSPNPAGGAYSTDTQYF.